This T cell receptor beta chain appears in the sequencing data of a study of T cell responses to AZD1222 COVID-19 vaccine. Findings and caveats of the study: In a largely white British group with more females than males, clonal diversity was possibly underestimated. Receipt of two AZD1222 doses was followed by a rise in Spike-specific TCR breadth and depth. A reported finding is that nearly half of spike-specific TCRs target unmutated variant regions.

The repertoire was sequenced with immunoSEQ multiplex PCR; TCRdb's copy has only in-frame clones and lacks some. The repertoire holds around 130,000 clones, over 85% seen once, with about 5% in the top ten. Only a few counts were recorded for this clone. Antigen unknown. V was clipped by 6 bases and J by 3 bases, with 8 bases between them. The CDR3 totals 13 residues. Germline V gene data show CDR1 as MNHEY and CDR2 as SMNVEV (reference sequence). The receptor was isolated from an adult in good health. The chain links TRBV27 to TRBJ2-2; no clear D gene. The sample in question was peripheral blood, obtained on day 0 of AZD1222 vaccination. CDR3 in amino acids: CASRSRDTGELFF. CDR3 bases: TGTGCCAGCAGATCAAGAGACACCGGGGAGCTGTTTTTT.